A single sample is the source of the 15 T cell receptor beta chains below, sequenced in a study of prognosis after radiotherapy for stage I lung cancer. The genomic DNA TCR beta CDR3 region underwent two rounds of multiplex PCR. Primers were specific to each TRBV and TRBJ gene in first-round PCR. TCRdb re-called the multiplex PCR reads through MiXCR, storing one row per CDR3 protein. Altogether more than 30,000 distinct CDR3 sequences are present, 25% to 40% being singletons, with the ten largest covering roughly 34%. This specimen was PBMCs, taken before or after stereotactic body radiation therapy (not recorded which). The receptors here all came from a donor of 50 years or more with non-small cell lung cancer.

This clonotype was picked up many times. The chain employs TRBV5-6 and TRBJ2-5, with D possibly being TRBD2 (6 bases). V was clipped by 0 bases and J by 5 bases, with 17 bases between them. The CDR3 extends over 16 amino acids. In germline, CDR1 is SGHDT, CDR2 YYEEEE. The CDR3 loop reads CASSLERVRAPETQYF. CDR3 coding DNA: TGTGCCAGCAGCTTGGAGCGGGTACGTGCGCCGGAGACCCAGTACTTC.

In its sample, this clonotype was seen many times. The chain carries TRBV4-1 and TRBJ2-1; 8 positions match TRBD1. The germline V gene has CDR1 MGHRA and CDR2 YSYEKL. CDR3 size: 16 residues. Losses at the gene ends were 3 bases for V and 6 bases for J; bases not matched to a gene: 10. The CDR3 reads CASSHDRQGWTNEQFF. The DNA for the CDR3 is TGCGCCAGCAGCCATGATCGACAGGGGTGGACCAATGAGCAGTTCTTC.

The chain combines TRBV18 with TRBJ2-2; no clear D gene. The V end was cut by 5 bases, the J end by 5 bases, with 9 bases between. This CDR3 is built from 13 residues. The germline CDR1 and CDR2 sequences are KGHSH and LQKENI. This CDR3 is CASSTEKTGELFF. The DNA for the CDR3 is TGTGCCAGCTCAACCGAGAAAACCGGGGAGCTGTTTTTT.

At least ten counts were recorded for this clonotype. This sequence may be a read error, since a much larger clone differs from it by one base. CDR3 nucleotides: TGTGCCAGCAGTGAACAGGTCTATGGCTACACCTTC. It specifies CASSEQVYGYTF. The chain is built from TRBV2 and TRBJ1-2; D is unclear. CDR1 is SNHLY and CDR2 is FYNNEI in the germline V gene. The length of the CDR3 is 12 residues. Trimming stripped 2 bases from V and 4 bases from J, with 5 bases between.

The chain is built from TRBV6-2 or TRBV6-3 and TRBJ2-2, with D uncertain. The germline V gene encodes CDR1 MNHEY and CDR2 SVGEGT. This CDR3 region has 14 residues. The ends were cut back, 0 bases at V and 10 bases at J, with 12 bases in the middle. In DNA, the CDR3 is TGTGCCAGCAGTTACTCGTGGGGTGACGAGGAGCTGTTTTTT. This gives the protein CASSYSWGDEELFF.

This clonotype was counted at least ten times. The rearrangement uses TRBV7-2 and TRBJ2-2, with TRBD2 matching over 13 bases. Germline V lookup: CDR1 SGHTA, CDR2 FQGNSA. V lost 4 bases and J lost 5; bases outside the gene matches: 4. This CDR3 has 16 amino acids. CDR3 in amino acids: CASSSRLAGGTGELFF. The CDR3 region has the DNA TGTGCCAGCAGCTCCAGACTAGCGGGAGGAACCGGGGAGCTGTTTTTT.

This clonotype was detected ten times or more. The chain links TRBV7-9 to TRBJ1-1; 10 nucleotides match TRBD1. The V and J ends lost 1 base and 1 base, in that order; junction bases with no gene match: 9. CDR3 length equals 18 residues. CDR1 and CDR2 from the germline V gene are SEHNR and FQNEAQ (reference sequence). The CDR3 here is CASSLEPGQGWGNTEAFF. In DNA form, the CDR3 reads TGTGCCAGCAGCTTAGAACCGGGACAGGGGTGGGGGAACACTGAAGCTTTCTTT.

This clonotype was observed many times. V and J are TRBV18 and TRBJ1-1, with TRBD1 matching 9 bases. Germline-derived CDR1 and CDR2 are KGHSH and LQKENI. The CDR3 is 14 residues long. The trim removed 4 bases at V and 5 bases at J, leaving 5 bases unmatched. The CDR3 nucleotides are TGTGCCAGCTCACTGGACAGGGGAATGACTGAAGCTTTCTTT. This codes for CASSLDRGMTEAFF.

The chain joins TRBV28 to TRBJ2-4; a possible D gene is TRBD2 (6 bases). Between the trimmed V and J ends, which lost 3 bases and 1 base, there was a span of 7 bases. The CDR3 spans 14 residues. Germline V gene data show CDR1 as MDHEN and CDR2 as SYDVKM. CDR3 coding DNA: TGTGCCAGCAGTTTGGAGGGGGCCAAAAACATTCAGTACTTC. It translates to CASSLEGAKNIQYF.

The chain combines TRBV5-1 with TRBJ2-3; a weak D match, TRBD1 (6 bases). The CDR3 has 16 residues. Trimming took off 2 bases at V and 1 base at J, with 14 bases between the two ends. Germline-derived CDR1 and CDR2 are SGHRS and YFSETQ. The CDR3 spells CASSFEQGTRTDTQYF. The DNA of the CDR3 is TGCGCCAGCAGCTTTGAGCAGGGGACCCGCACAGATACGCAGTATTTT.

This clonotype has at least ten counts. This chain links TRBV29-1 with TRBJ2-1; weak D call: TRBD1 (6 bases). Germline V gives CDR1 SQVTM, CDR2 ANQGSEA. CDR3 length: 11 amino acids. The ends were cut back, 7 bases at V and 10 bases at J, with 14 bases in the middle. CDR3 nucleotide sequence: TGCAGCGCTGGGACATTGCTAGAGCAGTTCTTC. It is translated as CSAGTLLEQFF.

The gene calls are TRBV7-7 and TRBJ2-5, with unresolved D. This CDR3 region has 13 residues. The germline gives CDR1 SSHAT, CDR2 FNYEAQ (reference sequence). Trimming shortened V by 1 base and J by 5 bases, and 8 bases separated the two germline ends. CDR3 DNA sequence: TGTGCCAGCAGCTTAGGTTTTGGGGAGACCCAGTACTTC. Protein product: CASSLGFGETQYF.

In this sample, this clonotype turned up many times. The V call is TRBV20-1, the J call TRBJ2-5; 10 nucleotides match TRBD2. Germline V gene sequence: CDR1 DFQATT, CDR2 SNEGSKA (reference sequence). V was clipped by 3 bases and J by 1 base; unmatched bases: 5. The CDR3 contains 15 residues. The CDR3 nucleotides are TGCAGTGCTAGGCTAGCGGGAGTTGGCCAAGAGACCCAGTACTTC. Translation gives CSARLAGVGQETQYF.

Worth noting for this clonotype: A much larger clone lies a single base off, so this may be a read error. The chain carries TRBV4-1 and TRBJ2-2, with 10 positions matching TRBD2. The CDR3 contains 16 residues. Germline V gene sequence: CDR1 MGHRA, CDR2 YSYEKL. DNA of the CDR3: TGCGCCAGAAGCCTCGGACTAGCGGAGACCACCGGGGAGCTGTTTTTT. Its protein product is CARSLGLAETTGELFF.

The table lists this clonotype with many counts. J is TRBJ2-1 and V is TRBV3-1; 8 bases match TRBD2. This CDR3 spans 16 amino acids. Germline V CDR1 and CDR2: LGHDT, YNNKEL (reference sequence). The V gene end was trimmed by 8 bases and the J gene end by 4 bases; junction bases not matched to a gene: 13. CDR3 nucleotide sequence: TGTGCCAGCGGCCCTAGACTAGCGAGCTCATACAATGAGCAGTTCTTC. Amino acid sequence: CASGPRLASSYNEQFF.